Below, 22 T cell receptor beta chains from the same sample are listed, as sequenced in a study of shared clonotypes between healthy human individuals. The data were produced by immunoSEQ multiplex PCR, yet TCRdb's version contains in-frame clones alone and is incomplete. This sample has approximately 1.1 million clones; about four fifths occur once, and the top ten carry approximately 0.5%. Specimen: memory CD4+ T cells from PBMCs. Subset defined: CD45RA-negative fraction. These receptors were taken from a man younger than 35 in good health. Some clones in this sample may be carry-over from other donors' samples.

J is TRBJ2-2 and V is TRBV9; 13 nucleotides line up with TRBD2. The CDR3 runs to 16 residues. CDR1 and CDR2 (germline): SGDLS, YYNGEE. After removal of 3 bases from V and 4 bases from J, the junction contained 3 bases not matched to a gene. The CDR3 nucleotides read TGTGCCAGCAGCGCCAGACTAGCGGGAGGCACCGGGGAGCTGTTTTTT. Protein sequence: CASSARLAGGTGELFF. Full variable domain (outside the CDR3, taken from reference TRBV9 and TRBJ2-2): DSGVTQTPKHLITATGQRVTLRCSPRSGDLSVYWYQQSLDQGLQFLIQYYNGEERAKGNILERFSAQQFPDLHSELNLSSLELGDSALYFCASSARLAGGTGELFFGEGSRLTVL.

This clone occurred once. The chain links TRBV7-9 to TRBJ1-1; D gene unclear. Germline V gene lookup returns CDR1 SEHNR and CDR2 FQNEAQ (reference sequence). The CDR3 contains 14 residues. Trimming cost V 3 bases and J 3 bases, with 11 bases left between them. Here the CDR3 reads CASSLVGVDTEAFF. In nucleotides, the CDR3 is TGTGCCAGCAGCTTGGTTGGGGTGGACACTGAAGCTTTCTTT.

V usage is TRBV11-3 and J usage is TRBJ2-7; 11 bases align to TRBD2. The junction had 4 bases not matched to a gene; V was cut back by 4 bases and J by 5 bases. Germline lookup yields CDR1 SGHNT and CDR2 YENEEA. The CDR3 contains 14 residues. In DNA, the CDR3 is TGTGCCAGCAGCTCCGAACTAGCGGGAGACGAGCAGTACTTC. Its protein is CASSSELAGDEQYF.

J is TRBJ2-1 and V is TRBV5-1; 7 positions match TRBD2. The V segment lost 3 bases and the J segment 4 bases; nucleotides outside the gene matches: 4. The V gene's germline CDR1 is SGHRS and CDR2 YFSETQ. This CDR3 contains 14 residues. This CDR3 reads CASSSSGAYNEQFF. The CDR3 region has the DNA TGCGCCAGCAGCTCCAGCGGGGCTTACAATGAGCAGTTCTTC.

This clone has a handful of counts. V usage is TRBV7-3 and J usage is TRBJ2-1, with 13 nucleotides matching TRBD2. This CDR3 region has 17 residues. From germline, CDR1 is SGHTA and CDR2 FQGTGA. V shed 4 bases and J 6 bases; nucleotides not matched to a gene: 9. CDR3 sequence: CASSSGLAGAGGNEQFF. The CDR3 DNA is TGTGCCAGCAGCTCCGGACTAGCGGGAGCGGGGGGCAATGAGCAGTTCTTC.

This clone was seen just once. The chain is built from TRBV4-1 and TRBJ1-2; tentative D call: TRBD1 (5 bases). Germline V gene data show CDR1 as MGHRA and CDR2 as YSYEKL. This CDR3 region has 16 residues. Trimming removed 0 bases at V and 5 bases at J, with 16 bases between. CDR3: CASSQDAGRAGYGYTF. Here the CDR3 DNA reads TGCGCCAGCAGCCAAGATGCTGGCAGGGCTGGATATGGCTACACCTTC.

A remark on this clone: A much larger clonotype is one base distant, so this may be a read error. The V and J genes are TRBV2 and TRBJ1-2; D call uncertain. Germline V gene data show CDR1 as SNHLY and CDR2 as FYNNEI. The CDR3 contains 12 residues. Trimming cost V 6 bases and J 3 bases, with 8 bases left between them. As DNA, the CDR3 is TGTGCCAGCAGCCGGGCCGACTATGGCTACACCTTC. Amino acids: CASSRADYGYTF.

The chain uses TRBV9 and TRBJ1-1, with D tentatively TRBD1 (6 bases). The CDR3 has 13 residues. Germline V gene sequence: CDR1 SGDLS, CDR2 YYNGEE. V was shortened by 3 bases and J by 13 bases, with 19 bases between the two germline ends. The CDR3 spells CASSDHPGGAGFF. The CDR3 coding sequence is TGTGCCAGCAGCGACCACCCCGGGGGCGCGGGTTTCTTT.

The chain recombines TRBV9 with TRBJ2-1, with D perhaps TRBD1 (5 bases). V gave up 2 bases and J gave up 1 base, with 10 bases separating them. Germline CDR1 SGDLS, CDR2 YYNGEE. The CDR3 has 15 amino acids. The CDR3 DNA sequence: TGTGCCAGCAGCGTGGCAGGGCATTCCTACAATGAGCAGTTCTTC. Amino acids: CASSVAGHSYNEQFF.

The rearrangement links TRBV5-6 to TRBJ2-3, with a possible D match to TRBD2 (6 bases). The V gene's germline CDR1 is SGHDT and CDR2 YYEEEE. Deletions cut 3 bases from V and 6 bases from J, with 14 bases between. This CDR3 has 14 amino acids. CDR3 sequence: CASSSGGGSDTQYF. In DNA form, the CDR3 reads TGTGCCAGCAGCTCCGGGGGAGGTTCGGATACGCAGTATTTT.

The chain combines TRBV5-1 with TRBJ1-3; 12 nucleotides line up with TRBD1. Germline V CDR1 and CDR2: SGHRS, YFSETQ. The CDR3 loop spans 16 amino acids. The junction had 3 bases not matched to a gene; V was cut back by 3 bases and J by 2 bases. The CDR3 loop is CASSWGQGAAGNTIYF. The CDR3 DNA follows: TGCGCCAGCAGCTGGGGACAGGGGGCGGCTGGAAACACCATATATTTT.

The chain joins TRBV28 to TRBJ1-5; the D is unclear. There are 14 residues in the CDR3. V gave up 6 bases and J gave up 4 bases, with 13 bases separating them. Germline CDR1 reads MDHEN; CDR2 reads SYDVKM. The CDR3 reads CASSGPGLNQPQHF. The CDR3 DNA reads TGTGCCAGCAGCGGCCCCGGCCTAAATCAGCCCCAGCATTTT.

The chain links TRBV5-3 to TRBJ2-7; no definite D call. TRBV5-3 is an ORF; its function is uncertain. CDR3 length equals 19 residues. Trimming removed 3 bases from V and 6 bases from J, with 31 bases in between. CDR3 region: CARSSDNRIPGPKSCEQYF. The CDR3 DNA is TGTGCCAGAAGCTCAGACAACCGCATCCCAGGACCAAAGTCGTGCGAGCAGTACTTC.

Comments on this clone: This same CDR3 is encoded by further DNA sequences in the sample. J is TRBJ2-1 and V is TRBV7-9; D gene ambiguous. CDR3 length: 12 residues. Trimming cost V 5 bases and J 3 bases, with 5 bases left between them. Germline CDR1 is SEHNR and CDR2 is FQNEAQ (reference sequence). CDR3 DNA sequence: TGTGCCAGCAGCCCTAGCTACAATGAGCAGTTCTTC. Its protein is CASSPSYNEQFF.

The chain combines TRBV9 with TRBJ2-1; D possibly corresponds to TRBD2 (5 bases). V was clipped by 0 bases and J by 6 bases, with 13 bases between them. The CDR3 spans 15 residues. Germline CDR1 is SGDLS and CDR2 is YYNGEE. CDR3 residues: CASSVATGYGNEQFF. As DNA, the CDR3 is TGTGCCAGCAGCGTAGCTACGGGGTACGGCAATGAGCAGTTCTTC.

This clone was counted a single time. This chain joins TRBV11-3 and TRBJ2-3, with 8 nucleotides matching TRBD2. The CDR3 runs to 18 residues. V gave up 5 bases and J gave up 4 bases; unmatched junction bases: 17. Germline V gene data show CDR1 as SGHNT and CDR2 as YENEEA. Here the CDR3 reads CASSLRSGGAGDSDTQYF. CDR3 sequence (DNA): TGTGCCAGCAGCCTTAGATCTGGGGGAGCGGGAGACTCAGATACGCAGTATTTT.

V is TRBV7-6 and J is TRBJ2-1; the match to TRBD2 covers 13 bases. The germline V gene encodes CDR1 SGHVS and CDR2 FNYEAQ. Trimming at V came to 5 bases and at J to 2 bases, leaving 3 bases not matched to a gene. CDR3 length: 16 residues. This CDR3 is CASSATSGRTYNEQFF. The DNA of the CDR3 is TGTGCCAGCAGCGCGACTAGCGGGAGGACCTACAATGAGCAGTTCTTC.

V usage is TRBV6-5 and J usage is TRBJ2-4, with unresolved D. CDR3 length: 15 amino acids. The V and J ends lost 2 bases and 4 bases respectively, with 12 bases between them. Germline assignment: CDR1 MNHEY and CDR2 SVGAGI. CDR3 region: CASSYRSAGKNIQYF. The CDR3 DNA sequence: TGTGCCAGCAGTTACCGGTCCGCCGGGAAAAACATTCAGTACTTC.

The V gene is TRBV4-1, the J gene TRBJ2-7, with 9 bases lining up with TRBD1. CDR3 size: 14 residues. The J segment lost 6 bases and the V segment lost 0 bases, leaving 3 bases of the junction unmatched. Germline CDR1 reads MGHRA; CDR2 reads YSYEKL. CDR3: CASSQDGTGTEQYF. The CDR3 nucleotides are TGCGCCAGCAGCCAAGATGGGACAGGGACCGAGCAGTACTTC.

V gene TRBV5-1 combines with J gene TRBJ1-1; 7 bases map to TRBD1. The germline V gene encodes CDR1 SGHRS and CDR2 YFSETQ. The CDR3 is made up of 15 amino acids. Trimming removed 2 bases from V and 2 bases from J; junction bases left unmatched: 6. The CDR3 region is CASSFGAGGNTEAFF. The CDR3 DNA reads TGCGCCAGCAGCTTCGGGGCAGGGGGAAACACTGAAGCTTTCTTT.

With regard to this clone: This specimen includes other DNA sequences encoding the same CDR3. The chain combines TRBV2 with TRBJ1-5, with TRBD1 identical over 8 bases. V trimming: 5 bases; J trimming: 2 bases; junction bases outside the gene matches: 2. Germline CDR1 and CDR2: SNHLY and FYNNEI. The CDR3 contains 14 residues. CDR3: CASSQDRGNQPQHF. The CDR3 DNA follows: TGTGCCAGCAGTCAGGACAGGGGCAATCAGCCCCAGCATTTT. Full variable domain (rest looked up from reference TRBV2 and TRBJ1-5): EPEVTQTPSHQVTQMGQEVILRCVPISNHLYFYWYRQILGQKVEFLVSFYNNEISEKSEIFDDQFSVERPDGSNFTLKIRSTKLEDSAMYFCASSQDRGNQPQHFGDGTRLSIL.

V and J are TRBV28 and TRBJ2-1, with D perhaps matching TRBD2 (6 bases). The V gene lost 4 bases and the J gene lost 0 bases, with 10 bases spanning the gap. Looked up from germline, CDR1 is MDHEN and CDR2 is SYDVKM. The CDR3 runs to 15 residues. The CDR3 spells CASSSSGFSYNEQFF. In nucleotides, the CDR3 is TGTGCCAGCAGTTCGAGCGGGTTCTCCTACAATGAGCAGTTCTTC.